This T cell receptor beta chain stems from a study of cytomegalovirus exposure and HLA in healthy donors. As concerns this clone: Its antigen is unknown.

General study findings and limits: Sequencing artifact likely explains a cluster of highly shared sequence variants.

This PCR relied on a set of 60 Vbeta primers and 13 Jbeta primers. Measured with immunoSEQ multiplex PCR; TCRdb has only the in-frame clones, and not every one. The sample has some 120,000 clones, 60% to 85% seen once. CDR1 SGHDN and CDR2 FVKESK come from the germline V gene. The CDR3 consists of 15 residues. Between the trimmed V and J ends, which lost 1 base and 4 bases, there was a span of 13 bases. This rearrangement joins TRBV14 to TRBJ1-2, with D perhaps TRBD1 (6 bases). This clonotype was sampled from a man in his fifties or sixties in good health and CMV-seronegative. Material for sequencing was PBMCs. CDR3 residues: CASSQVPGQTYGYTF. The CDR3 bases are TGTGCCAGCAGCCAAGTTCCCGGACAGACCTATGGCTACACCTTC.